The entry that follows covers one T cell receptor (beta chain) sequence. The antigen is not known. Generated by immunoSEQ multiplex PCR, the TCRdb table keeps only in-frame clones and is missing some. The sample holds just under 65,000 clones, 84% seen once. Blood sampling was done at baseline, cycle 4 day 1, and cycle 7 day 1. The sample belongs to a study of OX40 agonist ivuxolimab in advanced cancers. Points from the study as a whole: Among the lowest peripheral clonal expansion occurred in 0.1-3.0 mg/kg partial responders.

CDR3 length equals 15 residues. Trimming removed 0 bases at V and 2 bases at J, with 9 bases between. From germline, CDR1 is SGHAT and CDR2 FQNNGV. The genes are TRBV11-2 and TRBJ2-3; D not certain. The source was CD4+ or CD8+ T cells sorted from blood, collected in a trial of the OX40 agonist ivuxolimab. The clonotype originates from an adult with an advanced solid tumor such as melanoma, head and neck, liver or kidney cancer. The chain's CDR3 is CASSLDSRNTDTQYF. In nucleotides, the CDR3 is TGTGCCAGCAGCTTAGACTCCCGTAACACAGATACGCAGTATTTT. Complete variable domain (other parts from reference TRBV11-2 and TRBJ2-3): EAGVAQSPRYKIIEKRQSVAFWCNPISGHATLYWYQQILGQGPKLLIQFQNNGVVDDSQLPKDRFSAERLKGVDSTLKIQPAKLEDSAVYLCASSLDSRNTDTQYFGPGTRLTVL.